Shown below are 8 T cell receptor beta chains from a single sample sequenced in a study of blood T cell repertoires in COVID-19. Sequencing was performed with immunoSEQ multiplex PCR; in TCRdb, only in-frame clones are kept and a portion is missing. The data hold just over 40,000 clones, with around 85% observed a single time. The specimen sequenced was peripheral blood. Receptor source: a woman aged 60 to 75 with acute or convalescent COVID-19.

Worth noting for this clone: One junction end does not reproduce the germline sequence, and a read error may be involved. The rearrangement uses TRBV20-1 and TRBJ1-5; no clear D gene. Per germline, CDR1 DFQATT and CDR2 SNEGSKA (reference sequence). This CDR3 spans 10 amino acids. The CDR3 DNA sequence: TGCAGTGCTAAGTCCCGGTGTGTTGATTTT. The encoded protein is CSAKSRCVDF.

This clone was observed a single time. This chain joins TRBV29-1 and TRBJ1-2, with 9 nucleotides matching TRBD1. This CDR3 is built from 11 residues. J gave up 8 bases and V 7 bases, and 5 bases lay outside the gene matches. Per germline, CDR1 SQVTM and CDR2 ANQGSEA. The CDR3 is CSGAGTGGYTF. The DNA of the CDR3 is TGCAGCGGAGCCGGGACAGGGGGCTACACCTTC. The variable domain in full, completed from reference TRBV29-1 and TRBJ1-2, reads SAVISQKPSRDICQRGTSLTIQCQVDSQVTMMFWYRQQPGQSLTLIATANQGSEATYESGFVIDKFPISRPNLTFSTLTVSNMSPEDSSIYLCSGAGTGGYTFGSGTRLTVV.

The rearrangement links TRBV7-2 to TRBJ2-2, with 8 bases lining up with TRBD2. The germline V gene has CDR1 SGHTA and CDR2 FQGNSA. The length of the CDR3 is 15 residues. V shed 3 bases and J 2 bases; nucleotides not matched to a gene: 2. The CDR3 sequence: CASSLTSVNTGELFF. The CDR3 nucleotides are TGTGCCAGCAGCTTGACTAGCGTCAACACCGGGGAGCTGTTTTTT. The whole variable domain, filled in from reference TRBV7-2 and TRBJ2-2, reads GAGVSQSPSNKVTEKGKDVELRCDPISGHTALYWYRQSLGQGLEFLIYFQGNSAPDKSGLPSDRFSAERTGGSVSTLTIQRTQQEDSAVYLCASSLTSVNTGELFFGEGSRLTVL.

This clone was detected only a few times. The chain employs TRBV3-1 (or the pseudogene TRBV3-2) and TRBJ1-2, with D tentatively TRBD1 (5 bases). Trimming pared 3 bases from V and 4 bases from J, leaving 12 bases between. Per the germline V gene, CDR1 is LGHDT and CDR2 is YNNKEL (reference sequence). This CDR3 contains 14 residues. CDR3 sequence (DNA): TGTGCCAGCAGCCAGGCCCGGGGGGGCTATGGCTACACCTTC. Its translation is CASSQARGGYGYTF.

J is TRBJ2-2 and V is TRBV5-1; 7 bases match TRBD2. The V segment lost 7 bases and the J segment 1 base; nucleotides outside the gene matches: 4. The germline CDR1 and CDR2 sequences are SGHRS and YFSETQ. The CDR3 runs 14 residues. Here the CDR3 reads CASSIAGNTGELFF. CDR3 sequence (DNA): TGCGCCAGCTCGATAGCGGGGAACACCGGGGAGCTGTTTTTT.

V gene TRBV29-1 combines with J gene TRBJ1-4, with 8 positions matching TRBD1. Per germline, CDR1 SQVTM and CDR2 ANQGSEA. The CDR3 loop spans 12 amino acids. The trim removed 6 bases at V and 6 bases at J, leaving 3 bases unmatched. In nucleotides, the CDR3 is TGCAGCGTGGGACAGGAGGATGAAAAACTGTTTTTT. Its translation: CSVGQEDEKLFF. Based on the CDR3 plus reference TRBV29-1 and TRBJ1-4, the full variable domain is SAVISQKPSRDICQRGTSLTIQCQVDSQVTMMFWYRQQPGQSLTLIATANQGSEATYESGFVIDKFPISRPNLTFSTLTVSNMSPEDSSIYLCSVGQEDEKLFFGSGTQLSVL.

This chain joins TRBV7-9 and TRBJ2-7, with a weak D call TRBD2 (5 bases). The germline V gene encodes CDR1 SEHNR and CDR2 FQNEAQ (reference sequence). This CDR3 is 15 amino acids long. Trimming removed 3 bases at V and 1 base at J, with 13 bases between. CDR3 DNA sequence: TGTGCCAGCAGCTTTCGCGGGTCCCGATCCTACGAGCAGTACTTC. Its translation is CASSFRGSRSYEQYF. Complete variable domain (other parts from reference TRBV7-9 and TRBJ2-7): DTGVSQNPRHKITKRGQNVTFRCDPISEHNRLYWYRQTLGQGPEFLTYFQNEAQLEKSRLLSDRFSAERPKGSFSTLEIQRTEQGDSAMYLCASSFRGSRSYEQYFGPGTRLTVT.

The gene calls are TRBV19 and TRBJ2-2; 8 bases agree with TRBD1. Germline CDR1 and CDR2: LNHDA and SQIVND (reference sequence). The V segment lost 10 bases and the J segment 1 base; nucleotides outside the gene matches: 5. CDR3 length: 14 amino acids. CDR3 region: CATDRDLNTGELFF. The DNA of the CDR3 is TGTGCCACGGACAGGGACCTGAACACCGGGGAGCTGTTTTTT.